The clone carrying this T cell receptor (beta chain) was detected many times. Its antigen is still unknown. The read ends 3 residues early relative to the CDR3; the germline J gene fills the gap. This table comes from immunoSEQ multiplex PCR, and its TCRdb copy is limited to in-frame clones, with some not included. The sample shows 30,000 to 35,000 clones, no singletons; the ten largest hold around 30%. The sample belongs to a study of T cell clonality in common variable immunodeficiency. Notes on the study in general: CVID patient heterogeneity limited repertoire-clinical complication correlations. Fewer deletions and N-nucleotide insertions were reportedly seen in common variable immunodeficiency TCR beta sequences.

After removal of 1 base from V and 2 bases from J, the junction contained 14 bases not matched to a gene. CDR1 and CDR2 from the germline V gene are SGHRS and YFSETQ. CDR3 length: 18 residues. CVID meant reduced serum IgG, IgA and/or IgM plus specific antibody deficiency. The CVID group had roughly 15 females and approximately 30 males, mean age roughly 40. Caucasian heritage predominated among both patients and controls. This chain links TRBV5-1 with TRBJ2-7; 8 bases fit TRBD2. The receptor's source is a human donor with common variable immunodeficiency. Sequenced material: peripheral blood mononuclear cells. The covered CDR3 bases are TGCGCCAGCAGCTTGACAGCGGGAGACCGGCTTCCCCCCTACGAG. It yields the protein CASSLTAGDRLPPYE. The complete CDR3 protein is CASSLTAGDRLPPYEQYF.